A selection of T cell receptor beta chains follows, all from one sample in a study of OX40 agonist ivuxolimab in advanced cancers. The protocol was immunoSEQ multiplex PCR, while the TCRdb copy is restricted to in-frame clones and leaves out a portion. The sample yields more than 90,000 clones, around 83% seen once. This specimen was CD4+ or CD8+ T cells sorted from blood, taken in a trial of the OX40 agonist ivuxolimab. Source of these receptors: an adult with an advanced solid tumor such as melanoma, head and neck, liver or kidney cancer. Both conserved end residues are part of each CDR3. The order of the fields is clone size, J gene, V gene, D gene, CDR3 protein, CDR3 DNA. The D gene is left open where the match is weak. Rows give clone size only sometimes, using once, few, many, or a class for an expanded clone.

.	TRBJ1-1	TRBV7-2	TRBD1	CASSLRQGPTSTEAFF	TGTGCCAGCAGCCTCAGACAGGGGCCGACCAGCACTGAAGCTTTCTTT
.	TRBJ2-7	TRBV7-2	TRBD2	CASSLGAGPYEQYF	TGTGCCAGCAGCTTAGGAGCGGGGCCCTACGAGCAGTACTTC
.	TRBJ1-2	TRBV5-5	.	CASSLQGANYGYTF	TGTGCCAGCAGCTTACAGGGCGCTAACTATGGCTACACCTTC
.	TRBJ2-1	TRBV2	TRBD1	CASTRQGYEQFF	TGTGCCAGCACTCGACAGGGTTATGAGCAGTTCTTC
.	TRBJ1-2	TRBV10-3	TRBD1	CAISARDRGYGYTF	TGTGCCATCAGTGCGAGGGACAGGGGCTATGGCTACACCTTC
.	TRBJ2-5	TRBV11-3	TRBD1	CASSLEAGGRETQYF	TGTGCCAGCAGCTTAGAGGCAGGGGGTCGAGAGACCCAGTACTTC
once	TRBJ2-1	TRBV29-1	.	CSARGPYNEQFF	TGCAGCGCCCGGGGGCCCTACAATGAGCAGTTCTTC
.	TRBJ2-1	TRBV28	.	CASRGGGLIYEQFF	TGTGCCAGCAGGGGGGGCGGTTTAATCTATGAGCAGTTCTTC
.	TRBJ1-1	TRBV7-9	.	CASSLVAGRSTEAFF	TGTGCCAGCAGCTTAGTGGCGGGAAGGAGCACTGAAGCTTTCTTT
.	TRBJ2-1	TRBV2	.	CASGQTHEQFF	TGTGCCAGCGGGCAAACCCATGAGCAGTTCTTC
.	TRBJ1-1	TRBV28	.	CASSLGLEAFF	TGTGCCAGCAGTTTAGGGTTAGAAGCTTTCTTT
.	TRBJ2-3	TRBV13	TRBD2	CASSLAGRTDTQYF	TGTGCCAGCAGCCTAGCGGGACGCACAGATACGCAGTATTTT
.	TRBJ1-4	TRBV29-1	.	CSADGGVGEKLFF	TGCAGCGCTGACGGGGGGGTAGGCGAAAAACTGTTTTTT
once	TRBJ2-2	TRBV7-2	TRBD1	CALGTENTGELFF	TGTGCCCTCGGGACAGAGAACACCGGGGAGCTGTTTTTT
once	TRBJ1-2	TRBV18	.	CASSPPDKNYGYTF	TGTGCCAGCTCACCACCGGACAAAAACTATGGCTACACCTTC
.	TRBJ1-1	TRBV7-2	.	CASSLSGAMNTEAFF	TGTGCCAGCAGCTTATCAGGGGCAATGAACACTGAAGCTTTCTTT
.	TRBJ2-4	TRBV6-5	.	CASSYSTSAGGNIQYF	TGTGCCAGCAGTTACTCGACTTCAGCAGGAGGAAACATTCAGTACTTC
.	TRBJ1-6	TRBV7-8	TRBD1	CASSVDRLPSFNSPLHF	TGTGCCAGCAGCGTGGACAGGTTGCCCTCATTTAATTCACCCCTCCACTTT
.	TRBJ2-3	TRBV6-1	.	CASSALSDTDTQYF	TGTGCCAGCAGTGCTCTGTCGGATACAGATACGCAGTATTTT
.	TRBJ2-7	TRBV7-2	TRBD1	CASSLTSGTASYEQYF	TGTGCCAGCAGCTTAACCTCCGGGACAGCCTCCTACGAGCAGTACTTC
.	TRBJ1-5	TRBV5-1	TRBD1	CASSSGTDQPQHF	TGCGCCAGCAGCTCCGGGACAGATCAGCCCCAGCATTTT
.	TRBJ2-1	TRBV30	TRBD2	CAWSPSSGRAFF	TGTGCCTGGAGTCCCTCTAGCGGGAGGGCGTTCTTC
once	TRBJ1-2	TRBV28	.	CASSLFSRGGGERGYTF	TGTGCCAGCAGTTTATTTTCCCGCGGGGGGGGAGAACGTGGCTACACCTTC
.	TRBJ2-3	TRBV21-1	.	CASSSGQATDTQYF	TGTGCCAGCAGCTCGGGACAGGCAACAGATACGCAGTATTTT
.	TRBJ1-5	TRBV7-2	.	CASSLVGRADQPQHF	TGTGCCAGCAGCTTAGTCGGCAGGGCTGACCAGCCCCAGCATTTT
.	TRBJ2-1	TRBV28	TRBD2	CASSLMGGEGYNEQFF	TGTGCCAGCAGTTTAATGGGGGGGGAGGGCTACAATGAGCAGTTCTTC
.	TRBJ2-1	TRBV7-3	TRBD2	CASSLTPSGGAVNEQFF	TGTGCCAGCAGCTTAACCCCTAGCGGGGGGGCTGTGAATGAGCAGTTCTTC
.	TRBJ1-5	TRBV7-2	.	CASSLRGRARGSNQPQHF	TGTGCCAGCAGCTTAAGGGGAAGGGCCCGAGGAAGCAATCAGCCCCAGCATTTT
.	TRBJ1-1	TRBV18	TRBD1	CASSRGQGQTNTEAFF	TGTGCCAGCTCACGAGGCCAGGGACAGACCAACACTGAAGCTTTCTTT
once	TRBJ1-4	TRBV28	.	CASSLLGRDEKLFF	TGTGCCAGCAGTTTATTGGGTAGGGATGAAAAACTGTTTTTT
.	TRBJ1-3	TRBV2	.	CASSPQGAGNTIYF	TGTGCCAGCAGCCCACAGGGAGCTGGAAACACCATATATTTT
once	TRBJ2-4	TRBV4-3	TRBD1	CASSQGDRGRETKNIQYF	TGCGCCAGCAGCCAGGGTGACAGGGGGCGCGAGACCAAAAACATTCAGTACTTC
.	TRBJ2-3	TRBV5-4	.	CASSLELSTDTQYF	TGTGCCAGCAGCTTGGAGCTCTCCACAGATACGCAGTATTTT
.	TRBJ1-5	TRBV7-2	.	CASSLDSNQPQHF	TGTGCCAGCAGCTTAGATAGCAATCAGCCCCAGCATTTT
.	TRBJ2-5	TRBV5-5	.	CASSLQTRAPFGETQYF	TGTGCCAGCAGCCTGCAAACACGGGCGCCCTTCGGGGAGACCCAGTACTTC
.	TRBJ2-1	TRBV4-2	.	CASSHEIQEAGEQFF	TGTGCCAGCAGCCACGAAATACAGGAGGCCGGTGAGCAGTTCTTC
once	TRBJ2-7	TRBV7-8	TRBD2	CASRSGTMHEQYF	TGTGCCAGCAGGTCCGGGACTATGCACGAGCAGTACTTC
.	TRBJ2-3	TRBV11-2	.	CASSPRGPSTDTQYF	TGTGCCAGCAGCCCCCGGGGTCCTAGCACAGATACGCAGTATTTT
.	TRBJ1-3	TRBV7-9	.	CASSQSGRASSGNTIYF	TGTGCCAGCAGCCAATCTGGCAGGGCCAGCTCTGGAAACACCATATATTTT
.	TRBJ1-2	TRBV9	.	CASSVSGGGNGYTF	TGTGCCAGCAGCGTAAGTGGTGGAGGGAACGGCTACACCTTC
.	TRBJ2-5	TRBV7-8	.	CASSQRETQYF	TGTGCCAGCAGCCAACGGGAGACCCAGTACTTC
.	TRBJ2-6	TRBV27	.	CASRSPSGANVLTF	TGTGCCAGCAGGTCGCCGTCTGGGGCCAACGTCCTGACTTTC
.	TRBJ1-1	TRBV7-2	.	CASSGEVRGARTGEAFF	TGTGCCAGCAGCGGAGAAGTGAGGGGGGCGCGAACGGGTGAAGCTTTCTTT
.	TRBJ1-2	TRBV15	.	CATSSRGGRYGYTF	TGTGCCACCAGCAGTAGGGGCGGAAGATATGGCTACACCTTC
.	TRBJ1-6	TRBV25-1	.	CASSGRQGANSPLHF	TGTGCCAGCAGTGGTCGGCAGGGTGCAAATTCACCCCTCCACTTT
.	TRBJ2-2	TRBV10-1	TRBD2	CASRLAVNTGELFF	TGCGCCAGCCGACTAGCGGTGAACACCGGGGAGCTGTTTTTT